This T cell receptor (beta chain) was profiled in a study of T-cell reconstitution after alpha-beta-depleted transplantation in children. This clonotype occurred a few times. Using unique molecular identifiers, the investigators prepared the TCRbeta library. TCRdb re-called the PCR reads through MiXCR, storing one row per CDR3 protein. Of around 530,000 distinct CDR3 sequences listed, approximately 30% are singletons. The material was PBMCs from the stem cell graft donor, obtained from the stem cell graft. The sequence derives from a human donor who donated a stem cell graft to a child with aplastic anemia.

CDR3 loop: CSVSDLGGTDTQYF. In DNA form, the CDR3 reads TGCAGCGTTTCCGACCTCGGGGGCACAGATACGCAGTATTTT. The chain recombines TRBV29-1 with TRBJ2-3; possible D gene TRBD2, 5 bases. Per the germline V gene, CDR1 is SQVTM and CDR2 is ANQGSEA. This CDR3 region has 14 residues. V lost 5 bases to trimming and J lost 1 base, with 13 bases between them.